This T cell receptor beta chain was captured by sequencing in a study of blood T cells in healthy people across ages. This clonotype was seen more than once but under ten times. Sample-barcoded 5' priming and a J-beta primer mix drove a second PCR of about 6 to 12 cycles. TCRdb recomputed calls from the 5' RACE reads with MiXCR, one row per CDR3 protein. The sample records hundreds of thousands of distinct CDR3 sequences, under 25% being singletons. V was pared by 4 bases and J by 0 bases, with 10 bases between. This CDR3 is 15 amino acids long. Looked up from germline, CDR1 is LNHDA and CDR2 is SQIVND (reference sequence).

V and J are TRBV19 and TRBJ1-5, with D uncertain. This TCR derives from a man between 65 and 85 years old in good health. The specimen sequenced was blood. CDR3 amino acids: CASSTTLYSNQPQHF. CDR3 coding DNA: TGTGCCAGTAGTACCACATTATATAGCAATCAGCCCCAGCATTTT.